These T cell receptor beta chains were read from a single sample in a study of T cell responses to AZD1222 COVID-19 vaccine. TCRdb keeps only in-frame clones here, not all; method: immunoSEQ multiplex PCR. This repertoire shows about 140,000 clones, 75% to 90% found once; its top ten account for roughly 1.7%. The material sequenced was peripheral blood, taken on day 0 of AZD1222 vaccination. The receptor set was obtained from an adult in good health. Both conserved end residues are part of each CDR3. Fields, in order: clone size, CDR3 length, D gene, V gene, J gene, CDR3 protein, CDR3 DNA. D genes are given only for firm matches. Size is omitted from some rows. Given values are once, few, many or a class for expanded clones.

>-|16|-|TRBV5-1|TRBJ1-1
CASSPERGGSNTEAFF
TGCGCCAGCAGCCCCGAGAGAGGCGGGTCCAACACTGAAGCTTTCTTT
>-|18|TRBD2|TRBV27|TRBJ2-1
CASRSGTSGTGSYNEQFF
TGTGCCAGCAGATCCGGGACTAGCGGGACCGGCTCCTACAATGAGCAGTTCTTC
>-|13|-|TRBV19|TRBJ2-5
CASSEGRSETQYF
TGTGCCAGTTCAGAGGGAAGATCGGAGACCCAGTACTTC
>-|12|TRBD1|TRBV27|TRBJ1-2
CASGDRVGGYTF
TGTGCCAGCGGGGACAGGGTGGGAGGCTACACCTTC
>-|15|-|TRBV4-1|TRBJ1-1
CASSQLTRWNTEAFF
TGCGCCAGCAGCCAACTAACCCGGTGGAACACTGAAGCTTTCTTT
>-|15|-|TRBV7-6|TRBJ2-1
CASSLEGFAYNEQFF
TGTGCCAGCAGCTTAGAGGGGTTCGCCTACAATGAGCAGTTCTTC
>-|15|TRBD2|TRBV3-1/TRBV3-2|TRBJ2-7
CASSQGLADWYEQYF
TGTGCCAGCAGCCAAGGACTAGCGGACTGGTACGAGCAGTACTTC
>few|14|-|TRBV19|TRBJ1-5
CASSMWGGRQPQHF
TGTGCCAGTAGTATGTGGGGGGGCCGTCAGCCCCAGCATTTT
>-|14|-|TRBV28|TRBJ2-3
CASSPELKTDTQYF
TGTGCCAGCAGTCCCGAACTGAAAACAGATACGCAGTATTTT
>few|14|TRBD1|TRBV6-5|TRBJ2-7
CASSPAGTGDEQYF
TGTGCCAGCAGCCCCGCCGGGACAGGGGACGAGCAGTACTTC
>-|14|-|TRBV11-1|TRBJ1-1
CASSLVGRNTEAFF
TGTGCCAGCAGCTTAGTCGGCCGAAACACTGAAGCTTTCTTT
>-|13|-|TRBV25-1|TRBJ1-1
CASSGGANTEAFF
TGTGCCAGCAGTGGAGGGGCGAACACTGAAGCTTTCTTT
>once|16|-|TRBV3-1/TRBV3-2|TRBJ2-3
CASSLNSGRQGDTQYF
TGTGCCAGCAGCCTGAATAGCGGGAGACAGGGGGATACGCAGTATTTT
>few|14|TRBD2|TRBV6-1|TRBJ2-7
CASSDLAGVDEQYF
TGTGCCAGCAGTGACCTAGCGGGGGTCGACGAGCAGTACTTC
>-|14|-|TRBV6-5|TRBJ1-6
CASSAGPYNSPLHF
TGTGCCAGCAGCGCCGGGCCATATAATTCACCCCTCCACTTT
>-|14|-|TRBV7-2|TRBJ1-6
CASSLGSGYSPLHF
TGTGCCAGCAGCTTAGGGTCGGGGTATTCACCCCTCCACTTT
>-|17|TRBD2|TRBV10-3|TRBJ2-3
CAIRVGLAGTSTDTQYF
TGTGCCATCAGGGTGGGACTAGCGGGTACTAGCACAGATACGCAGTATTTT
>-|12|-|TRBV28|TRBJ1-3
CATLGGGNTIYF
TGTGCCACCCTTGGGGGGGGAAACACCATATATTTT